This T cell receptor (beta chain) was found in a study of beta chain features in type 1 diabetes. Sequenced material consisted of expressed TCRB transcripts (all of the isolated RNA was reverse transcribed). This table comes from immunoSEQ multiplex PCR, and its TCRdb copy is limited to in-frame clones, with some not included. The sample gives some 370,000 clones, 9.5% to 10% of which show up once; approximately 0.55% is in the top ten. The study, taken as a whole, reports: Moderate yet significant TCRB CDR3 shortening was seen in Type 1 diabetes patients in all four CD4+ subsets.

On average, the one heparinised blood draw given by each donor was around 110 mL. Each sorted population was over 95% pure. Looked up from germline, CDR1 is LGHNA and CDR2 is YNFKEQ. The ends lost 2 bases at V and 9 bases at J; junction bases unmatched: 15. CDR3 size: 17 residues. On this clone: Its antigen remains unknown.

This receptor was obtained from a man aged 25 to 40 with type 1 diabetes. This rearrangement joins TRBV4-2 to TRBJ2-5; 10 bases fit TRBD1. Specimen: central memory CD4+ T cells from blood. CDR3 residues: CASSQRTSGTGDFAQYF. CDR3 DNA sequence: TGTGCCAGCAGCCAACGAACCTCCGGGACAGGGGATTTCGCCCAGTACTTC.